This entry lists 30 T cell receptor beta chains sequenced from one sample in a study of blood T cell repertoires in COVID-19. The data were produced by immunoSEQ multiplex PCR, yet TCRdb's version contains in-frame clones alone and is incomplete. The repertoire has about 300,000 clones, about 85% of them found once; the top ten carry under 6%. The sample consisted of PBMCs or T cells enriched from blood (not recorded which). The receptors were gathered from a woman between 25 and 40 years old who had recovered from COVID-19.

DNA for the CDR3: TGTGCCAGCAGCAGGACCGGGACTTACGAGCAGTACTTC. Its protein product is CASSRTGTYEQYF. This chain joins TRBV7-8 and TRBJ2-7; the D gene is possibly TRBD2 (6 bases). The CDR3 sequence is 13 residues long. The V end lost 5 bases, the J end lost 4 bases, and 12 bases lay between the germline ends. Germline CDR1 SGHVS, CDR2 FQNEAQ.

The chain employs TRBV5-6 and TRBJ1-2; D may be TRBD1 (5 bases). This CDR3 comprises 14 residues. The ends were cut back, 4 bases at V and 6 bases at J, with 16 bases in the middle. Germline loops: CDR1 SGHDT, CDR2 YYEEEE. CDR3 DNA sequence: TGTGCCAGCAGCGTGGGTGGCAGGGCCCATGGCTACACCTTC. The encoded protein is CASSVGGRAHGYTF.

CDR3 sequence (DNA): TGTGCCAGTAATATCGACACAGCAGGGTATGGCTACACCTTC. It is translated as CASNIDTAGYGYTF. This chain uses TRBV19 with TRBJ1-2; D perhaps matches TRBD1 (5 bases). V gave up 7 bases and J gave up 5 bases, with 17 bases separating them. This CDR3 spans 14 amino acids. CDR1 LNHDA and CDR2 SQIVND come from the germline V gene (reference sequence).

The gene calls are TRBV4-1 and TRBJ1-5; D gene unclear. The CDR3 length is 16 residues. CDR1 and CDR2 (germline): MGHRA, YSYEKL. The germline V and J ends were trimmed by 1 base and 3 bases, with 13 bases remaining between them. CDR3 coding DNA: TGCGCCAGCAGCCAAGGTTCGGTGTTTTACAATCAGCCCCAGCATTTT. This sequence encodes CASSQGSVFYNQPQHF.

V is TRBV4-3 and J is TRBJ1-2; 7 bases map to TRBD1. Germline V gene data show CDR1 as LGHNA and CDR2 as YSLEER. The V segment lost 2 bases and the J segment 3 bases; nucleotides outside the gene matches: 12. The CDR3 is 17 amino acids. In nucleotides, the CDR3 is TGCGCCAGCAGCCAAACGTTACCGGGACAGAAACACTATGGCTACACCTTC. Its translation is CASSQTLPGQKHYGYTF.

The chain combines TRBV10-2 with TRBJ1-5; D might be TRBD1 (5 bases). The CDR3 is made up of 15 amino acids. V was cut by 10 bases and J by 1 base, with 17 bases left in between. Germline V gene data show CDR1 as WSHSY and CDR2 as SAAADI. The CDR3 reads CATRTATASNQPQHF. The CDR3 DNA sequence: TGCGCCACCCGCACCGCGACAGCAAGCAATCAGCCCCAGCATTTT.

The DNA for the CDR3 is TGTGCCAGCAGCTTACAGGGGGCCTTCGGTGGCTACACCTTC. Translating gives CASSLQGAFGGYTF. The chain recombines TRBV5-6 with TRBJ1-2, with 9 bases matching TRBD1. This CDR3 contains 14 residues. With V trimmed by 2 bases and J by 7 bases, 6 bases remained unmatched. Germline-derived CDR1 and CDR2 are SGHDT and YYEEEE.

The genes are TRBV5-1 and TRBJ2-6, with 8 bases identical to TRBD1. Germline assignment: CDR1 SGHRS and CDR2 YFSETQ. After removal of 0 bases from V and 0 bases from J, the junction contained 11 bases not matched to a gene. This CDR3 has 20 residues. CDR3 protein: CASSLAGVGTGLSGANVLTF. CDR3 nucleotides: TGCGCCAGCAGCTTGGCCGGGGTAGGGACAGGTCTCTCTGGGGCCAACGTCCTGACTTTC.

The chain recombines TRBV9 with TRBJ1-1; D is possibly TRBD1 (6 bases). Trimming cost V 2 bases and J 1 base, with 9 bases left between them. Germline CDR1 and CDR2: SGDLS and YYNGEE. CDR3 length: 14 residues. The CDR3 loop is CASSVGHQNTEAFF. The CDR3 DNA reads TGTGCCAGCAGCGTGGGACACCAGAACACTGAAGCTTTCTTT. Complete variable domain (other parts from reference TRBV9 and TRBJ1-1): DSGVTQTPKHLITATGQRVTLRCSPRSGDLSVYWYQQSLDQGLQFLIQYYNGEERAKGNILERFSAQQFPDLHSELNLSSLELGDSALYFCASSVGHQNTEAFFGQGTRLTVV.

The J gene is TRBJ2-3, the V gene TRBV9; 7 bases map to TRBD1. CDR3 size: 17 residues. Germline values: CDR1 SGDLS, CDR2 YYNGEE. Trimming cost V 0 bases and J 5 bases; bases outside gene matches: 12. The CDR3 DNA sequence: TGTGCCAGCAGCGTAGGGGATAAAGGGGGCCGGCTAGATACGCAGTATTTT. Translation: CASSVGDKGGRLDTQYF.

CDR3 protein: CASSPLATGEGEQFF. The CDR3, as DNA: TGCGCCAGCAGCCCCCTAGCGACAGGGGAAGGGGAGCAGTTCTTC. V is TRBV5-1 and J is TRBJ2-1, with 8 positions matching TRBD1. Germline CDR1 SGHRS, CDR2 YFSETQ. The V gene end was trimmed by 4 bases and the J gene end by 10 bases; junction bases not matched to a gene: 13. This CDR3 comprises 15 residues.

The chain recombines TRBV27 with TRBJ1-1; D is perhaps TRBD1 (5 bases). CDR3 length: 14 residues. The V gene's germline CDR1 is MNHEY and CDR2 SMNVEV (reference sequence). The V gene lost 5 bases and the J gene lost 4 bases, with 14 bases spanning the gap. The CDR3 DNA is TGTGCCAGCAGTGGTCAGGGTGGTCGCACTGAAGCTTTCTTT. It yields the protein CASSGQGGRTEAFF.

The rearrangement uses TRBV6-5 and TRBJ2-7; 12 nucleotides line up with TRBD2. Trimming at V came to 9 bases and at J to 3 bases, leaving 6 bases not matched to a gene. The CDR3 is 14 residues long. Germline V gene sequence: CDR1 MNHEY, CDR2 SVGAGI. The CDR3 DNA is TGTGCCAGTTCTACTAGCGGGGGGTTCTACGAGCAGTACTTC. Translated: CASSTSGGFYEQYF.

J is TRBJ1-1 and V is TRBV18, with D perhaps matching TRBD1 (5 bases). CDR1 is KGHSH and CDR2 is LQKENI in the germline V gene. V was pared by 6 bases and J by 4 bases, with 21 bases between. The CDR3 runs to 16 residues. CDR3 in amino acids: CASSQNHVGGSTEAFF. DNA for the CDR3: TGTGCCAGCTCCCAAAACCACGTGGGGGGTTCCACTGAAGCTTTCTTT.

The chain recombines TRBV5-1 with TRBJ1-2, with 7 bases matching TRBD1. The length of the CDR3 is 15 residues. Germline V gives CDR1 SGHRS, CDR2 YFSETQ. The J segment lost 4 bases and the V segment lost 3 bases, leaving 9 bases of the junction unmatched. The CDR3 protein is CASSSAAGTVYGYTF. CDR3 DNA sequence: TGCGCCAGCAGCTCCGCCGCTGGGACAGTCTATGGCTACACCTTC.

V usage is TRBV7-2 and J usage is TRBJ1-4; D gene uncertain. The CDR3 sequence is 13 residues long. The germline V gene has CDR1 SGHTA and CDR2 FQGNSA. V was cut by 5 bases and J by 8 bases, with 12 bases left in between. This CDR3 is CASSPVGGEKLFF. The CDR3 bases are TGTGCCAGCAGCCCCGTCGGCGGCGAAAAACTGTTTTTT.

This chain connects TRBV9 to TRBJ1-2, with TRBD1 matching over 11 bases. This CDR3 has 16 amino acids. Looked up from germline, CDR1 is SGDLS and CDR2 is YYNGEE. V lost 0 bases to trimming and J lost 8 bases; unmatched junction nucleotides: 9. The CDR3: CASSVDPGTGGIGYTF. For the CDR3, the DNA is TGTGCCAGCAGCGTAGATCCCGGGACAGGGGGAATCGGCTACACCTTC.

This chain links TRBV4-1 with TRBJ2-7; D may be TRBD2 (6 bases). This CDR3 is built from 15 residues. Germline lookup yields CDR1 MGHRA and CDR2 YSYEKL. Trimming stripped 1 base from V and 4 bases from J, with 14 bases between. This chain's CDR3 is CASSQVPGASYEQYF. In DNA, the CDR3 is TGCGCCAGCAGCCAAGTCCCGGGAGCCTCTTACGAGCAGTACTTC.

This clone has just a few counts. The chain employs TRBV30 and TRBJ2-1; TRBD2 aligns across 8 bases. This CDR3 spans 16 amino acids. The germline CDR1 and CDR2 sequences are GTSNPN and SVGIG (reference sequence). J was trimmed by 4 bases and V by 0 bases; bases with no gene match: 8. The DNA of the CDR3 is TGTGCCTGGAGTGTATCGCGGGGGGAGTTGTACAATGAGCAGTTCTTC. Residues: CAWSVSRGELYNEQFF.

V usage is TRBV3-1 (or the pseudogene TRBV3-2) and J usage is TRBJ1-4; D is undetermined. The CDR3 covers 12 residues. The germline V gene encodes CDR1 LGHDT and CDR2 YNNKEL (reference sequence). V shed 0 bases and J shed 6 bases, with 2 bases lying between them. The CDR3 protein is CASSQDDEKLFF. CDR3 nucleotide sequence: TGTGCCAGCAGCCAAGACGATGAAAAACTGTTTTTT.

The CDR3 reads CASSYRGFYNEQFF. As DNA, the CDR3 is TGTGCCAGCAGCTACAGGGGGTTCTACAATGAGCAGTTCTTC. This sequence joins TRBV6-5 and TRBJ2-1; TRBD1 matches at 8 bases. Losses at the gene ends were 6 bases for V and 3 bases for J; bases not matched to a gene: 4. The CDR3 length is 14 residues. The V gene's germline CDR1 is MNHEY and CDR2 SVGAGI.

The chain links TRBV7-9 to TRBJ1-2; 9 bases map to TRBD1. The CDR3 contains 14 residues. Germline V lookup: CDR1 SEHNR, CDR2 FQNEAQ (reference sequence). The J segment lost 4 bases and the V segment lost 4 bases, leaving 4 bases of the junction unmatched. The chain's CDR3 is CASSWTGDSYGYTF. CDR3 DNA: TGTGCCAGCAGCTGGACAGGGGATAGCTATGGCTACACCTTC. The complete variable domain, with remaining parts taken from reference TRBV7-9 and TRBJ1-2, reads DTGVSQNPRHKITKRGQNVTFRCDPISEHNRLYWYRQTLGQGPEFLTYFQNEAQLEKSRLLSDRFSAERPKGSFSTLEIQRTEQGDSAMYLCASSWTGDSYGYTFGSGTRLTVV.

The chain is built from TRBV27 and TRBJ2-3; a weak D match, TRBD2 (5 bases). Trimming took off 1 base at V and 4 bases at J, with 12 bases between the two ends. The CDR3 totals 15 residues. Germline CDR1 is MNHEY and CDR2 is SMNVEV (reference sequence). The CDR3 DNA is TGTGCCAGCAGTTTATTAGGTGGGAGTCCAGATACGCAGTATTTT. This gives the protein CASSLLGGSPDTQYF.

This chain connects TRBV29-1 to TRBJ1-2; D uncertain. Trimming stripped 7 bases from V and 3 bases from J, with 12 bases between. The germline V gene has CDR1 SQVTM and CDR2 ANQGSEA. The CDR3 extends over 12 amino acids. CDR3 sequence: CSESRRDYGYTF. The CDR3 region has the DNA TGCAGCGAGAGTAGACGGGACTATGGCTACACCTTC.

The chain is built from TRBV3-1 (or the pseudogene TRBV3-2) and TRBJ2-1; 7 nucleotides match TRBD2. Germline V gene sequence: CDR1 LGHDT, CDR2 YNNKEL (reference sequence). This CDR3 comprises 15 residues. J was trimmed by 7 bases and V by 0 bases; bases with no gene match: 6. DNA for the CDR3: TGTGCCAGCAGCCAAGAACAGGTGGGGGGGAATGAGCAGTTCTTC. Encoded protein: CASSQEQVGGNEQFF.

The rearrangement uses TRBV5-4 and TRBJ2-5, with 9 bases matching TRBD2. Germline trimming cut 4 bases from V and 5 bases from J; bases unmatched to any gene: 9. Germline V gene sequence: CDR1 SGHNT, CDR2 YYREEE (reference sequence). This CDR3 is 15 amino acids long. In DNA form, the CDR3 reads TGTGCCAGCAGCCCGCCAAGCGGGGGGCGCGAGACCCAGTACTTC. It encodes CASSPPSGGRETQYF.

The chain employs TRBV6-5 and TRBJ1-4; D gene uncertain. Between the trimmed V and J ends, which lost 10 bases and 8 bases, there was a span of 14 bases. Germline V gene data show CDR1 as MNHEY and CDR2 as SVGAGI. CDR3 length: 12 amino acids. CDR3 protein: CATTRTREKLFF. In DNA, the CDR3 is TGTGCCACCACCCGGACTCGGGAAAAACTGTTTTTT.

CDR3 DNA: TGTGCCAGCAGATTAGCGGGGGGGCGTCTCAATGAGCAGTTCTTC. Encoded protein: CASRLAGGRLNEQFF. The genes are TRBV5-5 and TRBJ2-1; TRBD2 matches at 11 bases. The germline V gene has CDR1 SGHKS and CDR2 YYEKEE (reference sequence). The CDR3 is made up of 15 amino acids. The junction had 7 bases not matched to a gene; V was cut back by 5 bases and J by 6 bases.

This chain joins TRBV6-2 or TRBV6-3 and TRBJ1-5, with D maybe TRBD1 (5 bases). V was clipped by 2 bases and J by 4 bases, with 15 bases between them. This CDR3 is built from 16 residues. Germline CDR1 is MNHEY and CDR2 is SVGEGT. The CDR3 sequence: CASSYVSLGGNQPQHF. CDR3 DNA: TGTGCCAGCAGTTACGTGTCTCTTGGGGGGAATCAGCCCCAGCATTTT.

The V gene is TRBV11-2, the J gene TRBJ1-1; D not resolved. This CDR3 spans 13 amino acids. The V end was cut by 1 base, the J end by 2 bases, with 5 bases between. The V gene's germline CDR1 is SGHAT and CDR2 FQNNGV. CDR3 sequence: CASSLVINTEAFF. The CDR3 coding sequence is TGTGCCAGCAGCTTAGTAATCAACACTGAAGCTTTCTTT.